This TCR beta chain was retrieved from a study of T cell responses to AZD1222 COVID-19 vaccine. Across the whole study: Pooling covered second doses at about 4 or about 12 weeks.

Of note for this clone: Its cognate antigen is unknown.

Study observations and caveats: Within unmutated variant regions lay the reported targets of nearly half of spike-specific TCRs. Spike-specific TCR breadth rose after two AZD1222 doses, and depth rose as well. CD4 TCRs linked to vaccination spanned spike, dominating at 160-218 and 743-854.

V shed 4 bases and J shed 11 bases, with 12 bases lying between them. The germline gives CDR1 ENHRY, CDR2 SYGVKD. The CDR3 totals 12 residues. Sequencing used immunoSEQ multiplex PCR; TCRdb keeps in-frame clones, though not all of them. The data show roughly 150,000 clones, around 88% seen once. This chain uses TRBV10-3 with TRBJ1-5; D is perhaps TRBD1 (5 bases). Material: peripheral blood, obtained on day 0 of AZD1222 vaccination. The receptor was derived from an adult in good health. DNA of the CDR3: TGTGCCATCAGTGCAGGGAGCGGGGCCCAGCATTTT. Its translation is CAISAGSGAQHF.